The 28 T cell receptor beta chains below come from one sample, sequenced in a study of shared clonotypes between healthy human individuals. This table comes from immunoSEQ multiplex PCR, and its TCRdb copy is limited to in-frame clones, with some not included. The sample consists of about 980,000 clones, around three quarters of them appearing once. The specimen was memory CD4+ T cells sorted from blood. Subset specified: CD45RA-negative fraction. The receptors derive from a man aged 18 to 30 in good health.

The chain uses TRBV11-2 and TRBJ2-3; D possibly corresponds to TRBD2 (6 bases). This CDR3 has 16 amino acids. Germline CDR1 reads SGHAT; CDR2 reads FQNNGV. The V end was cut by 1 base, the J end by 1 base, with 12 bases between. CDR3 region: CASSLGWGVRTDTQYF. The CDR3 DNA reads TGTGCCAGCAGCTTAGGGTGGGGGGTTCGCACAGATACGCAGTATTTT. Complete variable domain (other parts from reference TRBV11-2 and TRBJ2-3): EAGVAQSPRYKIIEKRQSVAFWCNPISGHATLYWYQQILGQGPKLLIQFQNNGVVDDSQLPKDRFSAERLKGVDSTLKIQPAKLEDSAVYLCASSLGWGVRTDTQYFGPGTRLTVL.

A note on this clone: This sample also contains other DNA sequences that code for the same CDR3. DNA for the CDR3: TGTGCCAGCAGGACTGATTATAGCAATCAGCCCCAGCATTTT. Encoded protein: CASRTDYSNQPQHF. The V call is TRBV6-1, the J call TRBJ1-5, with D unresolved. The V gene's germline CDR1 is MNHNS and CDR2 SASEGT. V dropped 6 bases and J dropped 0 bases, with 9 bases sitting between them. The CDR3 length is 14 residues.

The DNA of the CDR3 is TGTGCCAGCAGCTTAGGCCCCACAGATACGCAGTATTTT. This gives the protein CASSLGPTDTQYF. This rearrangement joins TRBV11-2 to TRBJ2-3; D is uncertain. This CDR3 spans 13 amino acids. The germline gives CDR1 SGHAT, CDR2 FQNNGV. Trimming took 1 base from V and 2 from J, leaving 4 bases between them.

This chain joins TRBV9 and TRBJ1-2; D gene uncertain. V lost 3 bases, J lost 5 bases, and 11 bases lay in between. Germline lookup yields CDR1 SGDLS and CDR2 YYNGEE. This CDR3 spans 13 amino acids. The CDR3 sequence: CASSAPVGYGYTF. CDR3 DNA: TGTGCCAGCAGCGCCCCCGTCGGGTATGGCTACACCTTC.

In nucleotides, the CDR3 is TGCGCCAGCAGCCACTCGACTAGCGGCTACGAGCAGTACTTC. Protein product: CASSHSTSGYEQYF. This rearrangement joins TRBV4-3 to TRBJ2-7, with 9 bases identical to TRBD2. The J segment lost 3 bases and the V segment lost 3 bases, leaving 3 bases of the junction unmatched. The CDR3 has 14 amino acids. Germline V gene sequence: CDR1 LGHNA, CDR2 YSLEER.

On this clone: This sample includes further DNA sequences coding for the same CDR3. The chain is built from TRBV6-1 and TRBJ2-7; TRBD2 is a possible D gene (6 bases). Germline lookup yields CDR1 MNHNS and CDR2 SASEGT. The V end was cut by 6 bases, the J end by 2 bases, with 17 bases between. The CDR3 runs to 15 residues. This CDR3 reads CASRETGTGTYEQYF. The CDR3 DNA sequence: TGTGCCAGCAGAGAGACCGGGACTGGTACCTACGAGCAGTACTTC.

The chain joins TRBV28 to TRBJ2-7, with TRBD1 matching 8 bases. CDR3 length equals 14 residues. The germline gives CDR1 MDHEN, CDR2 SYDVKM. V shed 4 bases, J shed 5 bases, and the junction held 7 bases outside the gene matches. CDR3 in DNA: TGTGCCAGCAGTTCGAGGACAGGGTTCCACGAGCAGTACTTC. Its translation is CASSSRTGFHEQYF.

The V call is TRBV7-9, the J call TRBJ2-2; the D call may be TRBD1 or TRBD2 (5 bases each). Germline V gene data show CDR1 as SEHNR and CDR2 as FQNEAQ (reference sequence). The length of the CDR3 is 16 residues. Trimming shortened V by 2 bases and J by 3 bases, and 13 bases separated the two germline ends. The CDR3 here is CASSLFPEGYTGELFF. The CDR3 region has the DNA TGTGCCAGCAGCTTATTTCCCGAGGGGTACACCGGGGAGCTGTTTTTT.

Note on this clone: Other nucleotide sequences in the sample specify the same CDR3. The chain couples TRBV7-2 to TRBJ1-5; unclear D gene. V lost 1 base and J lost 5, with 6 bases in between. Germline CDR1 reads SGHTA; CDR2 reads FQGNSA. The CDR3 extends over 13 amino acids. The DNA for the CDR3 is TGTGCCAGCAGCTTAGACCGCGATCAGCCCCAGCATTTT. Protein product: CASSLDRDQPQHF.

This clone was observed many times. The gene calls are TRBV30 and TRBJ1-1; D might be TRBD1 (6 bases). This CDR3 is 13 amino acids long. CDR1 and CDR2 from the germline V gene are GTSNPN and SVGIG (reference sequence). V lost 0 bases, J lost 5 bases, and 10 bases lay in between. CDR3 amino acids: CAWSVQGETEAFF. The CDR3 DNA sequence: TGTGCCTGGAGTGTACAGGGTGAGACTGAAGCTTTCTTT.

The CDR3 nucleotides are TGTGCCAGCACCGGTGGGTGGGGGAACACCGGGGAGCTGTTTTTT. Translated: CASTGGWGNTGELFF. V gene TRBV11-2 combines with J gene TRBJ2-2; D call uncertain. The V and J ends lost 7 bases and 1 base respectively, with 13 bases between them. Germline CDR1 is SGHAT and CDR2 is FQNNGV. This CDR3 is built from 15 residues.

The chain has TRBV20-1 and TRBJ2-1; no clear D. Germline CDR1 reads DFQATT; CDR2 reads SNEGSKA (reference sequence). The CDR3 extends over 10 amino acids. Deletions cut 7 bases from V and 1 base from J, with 2 bases between. CDR3 nucleotides: TGCAGTGGGTCCTACAATGAGCAGTTCTTC. Its translation is CSGSYNEQFF.

This clone was recorded only once. The chain joins TRBV5-5 to TRBJ2-7; D is perhaps TRBD1 (6 bases). Looked up from germline, CDR1 is SGHKS and CDR2 is YYEKEE (reference sequence). The ends were cut back, 8 bases at V and 4 bases at J, with 16 bases in the middle. This CDR3 contains 13 residues. For the CDR3, the DNA is TGTGCCAGTGAGGGGGTCCTCGGGTACGAGCAGTACTTC. Translation: CASEGVLGYEQYF.

The chain couples TRBV6-5 to TRBJ1-1; maybe TRBD1 (5 bases). In germline, CDR1 is MNHEY, CDR2 SVGAGI. The V end lost 5 bases, the J end lost 5 bases, and 15 bases lay between the germline ends. The CDR3 sequence is 14 residues long. The DNA for the CDR3 is TGTGCCAGCAGTAGCTCTTGGGGGAAAACTGAAGCTTTCTTT. Its protein is CASSSSWGKTEAFF.

The rearrangement joins TRBV7-9 to TRBJ1-2; D remains ambiguous. CDR3 size: 12 residues. V was pared by 5 bases and J by 2 bases, with 6 bases between. Germline V gives CDR1 SEHNR, CDR2 FQNEAQ (reference sequence). The CDR3 sequence is CASSAQNYGYTF. Written as DNA, the CDR3 is TGTGCCAGCAGCGCTCAGAACTATGGCTACACCTTC.

In the case of this clone: The same CDR3 also results from other DNA sequences found in this sample. V and J are TRBV18 and TRBJ1-5; no reliable D call. CDR3 size: 13 residues. V was pared by 3 bases and J by 5 bases, with 8 bases between. Germline assignment: CDR1 KGHSH and CDR2 LQKENI. The CDR3 DNA is TGTGCCAGCTCACCCCTAAGGGATCAGCCCCAGCATTTT. Protein: CASSPLRDQPQHF.

The chain has TRBV27 and TRBJ2-7, with a weak D call TRBD2 (6 bases). CDR1 is MNHEY and CDR2 is SMNVEV in the germline V gene (reference sequence). V shed 6 bases and J shed 2 bases, with 17 bases lying between them. The CDR3 totals 15 residues. The CDR3 is CASRTWRGATYEQYF. As DNA, the CDR3 is TGTGCCAGCAGAACCTGGAGGGGCGCGACCTACGAGCAGTACTTC.

The chain is built from TRBV4-1 and TRBJ1-1; possible D gene TRBD1, 6 bases. The CDR3 covers 13 residues. Trimming removed 3 bases from V and 5 bases from J, with 10 bases in between. Germline CDR1 MGHRA, CDR2 YSYEKL. The chain's CDR3 is CASSQGAWTEAFF. The CDR3 bases are TGCGCCAGCAGCCAGGGGGCCTGGACTGAAGCTTTCTTT.

V gene TRBV28 combines with J gene TRBJ1-6; 9 nucleotides match TRBD1. J was trimmed by 7 bases and V by 6 bases; bases with no gene match: 7. There are 15 residues in the CDR3. Germline V gene data show CDR1 as MDHEN and CDR2 as SYDVKM. CDR3: CASSGATGGNSPLHF. DNA for the CDR3: TGTGCCAGCAGCGGTGCTACAGGGGGCAATTCACCCCTCCACTTT.

The rearrangement links TRBV5-1 to TRBJ1-5; no firm D call. CDR3 length: 13 amino acids. V was pared by 4 bases and J by 4 bases, with 9 bases between. Germline V gene data show CDR1 as SGHRS and CDR2 as YFSETQ. Written as DNA, the CDR3 is TGCGCCAGCAGCCTCGATATGAATCAGCCCCAGCATTTT. Encoded protein: CASSLDMNQPQHF.

To note about this clone: Other DNA sequences from this sample encode an identical CDR3 as well. The rearrangement uses TRBV30 and TRBJ1-2; D ambiguous. CDR1 and CDR2 from the germline V gene are GTSNPN and SVGIG (reference sequence). The CDR3 totals 13 residues. Between the trimmed V and J ends, which lost 1 base and 2 bases, there was a span of 8 bases. The CDR3 reads CAWSAGSNYGYTF. The CDR3 DNA is TGTGCCTGGAGTGCTGGGTCAAACTATGGCTACACCTTC.

Points on this clone: A much larger clone differs from this one at a single base, so this may be a read error. Other DNA variants within this sample encode the same CDR3. The gene calls are TRBV27 and TRBJ2-2; D unclear. V lost 5 bases, J lost 2 bases, and 3 bases lay in between. Germline V CDR1 and CDR2: MNHEY, SMNVEV (reference sequence). The CDR3 consists of 12 residues. The CDR3 DNA reads TGTGCCAGCAGTCTAAACACCGGGGAGCTGTTTTTT. This encodes CASSLNTGELFF.

In this sample, this clone turned up once. The chain couples TRBV18 to TRBJ2-5; no clear D. The CDR3 has 13 amino acids. The V and J ends lost 4 bases and 5 bases respectively, with 11 bases between them. Germline loops: CDR1 KGHSH, CDR2 LQKENI. The CDR3 loop reads CASSQSVAETQYF. Here the CDR3 DNA reads TGTGCCAGCTCACAGTCAGTAGCCGAGACCCAGTACTTC.

The chain uses TRBV7-2 and TRBJ2-5; tentatively, D is TRBD2 (6 bases). Germline values: CDR1 SGHTA, CDR2 FQGNSA. V was shortened by 3 bases and J by 1 base, with 15 bases between the two germline ends. CDR3 size: 16 residues. CDR3 DNA sequence: TGTGCCAGCAGCTTGCGGATCCTAGCGAGCCAAGAGACCCAGTACTTC. Translation gives CASSLRILASQETQYF.

This rearrangement joins TRBV5-1 to TRBJ2-5; 10 bases map to TRBD2. The germline V gene has CDR1 SGHRS and CDR2 YFSETQ. After removal of 4 bases from V and 2 bases from J, the junction contained 5 bases not matched to a gene. The CDR3 has 15 amino acids. The CDR3 reads CASSQASGGQETQYF. CDR3 nucleotide sequence: TGCGCCAGCAGCCAAGCTAGCGGGGGTCAAGAGACCCAGTACTTC.

The rearrangement links TRBV18 to TRBJ1-2, with D maybe TRBD1 (5 bases). V was pared by 4 bases and J by 1 base, with 10 bases between. The length of the CDR3 is 14 residues. Germline CDR1 is KGHSH and CDR2 is LQKENI. Here the CDR3 DNA reads TGTGCCAGCTCACGTGGGACGGATAACTATGGCTACACCTTC. Residues: CASSRGTDNYGYTF.

CDR3: CASSEEGGMVEKLFF. The CDR3 DNA reads as TGTGCCAGCAGTGAAGAGGGGGGGATGGTAGAAAAACTGTTTTTT. The chain couples TRBV2 to TRBJ1-4; tentative D call: TRBD1 (6 bases). CDR1 is SNHLY, CDR2 FYNNEI, per germline. V was pared by 1 base and J by 8 bases, with 14 bases between. The CDR3 sequence is 15 residues long.

This chain connects TRBV5-1 to TRBJ2-3, with a possible D match to TRBD1 (6 bases). CDR3 length: 15 amino acids. Germline CDR1 SGHRS, CDR2 YFSETQ. Trimming stripped 0 bases from V and 3 bases from J, with 11 bases between. CDR3 in DNA: TGCGCCAGCAGCTTGGAAGCAGGGGCAACAGATACGCAGTATTTT. This gives the protein CASSLEAGATDTQYF.